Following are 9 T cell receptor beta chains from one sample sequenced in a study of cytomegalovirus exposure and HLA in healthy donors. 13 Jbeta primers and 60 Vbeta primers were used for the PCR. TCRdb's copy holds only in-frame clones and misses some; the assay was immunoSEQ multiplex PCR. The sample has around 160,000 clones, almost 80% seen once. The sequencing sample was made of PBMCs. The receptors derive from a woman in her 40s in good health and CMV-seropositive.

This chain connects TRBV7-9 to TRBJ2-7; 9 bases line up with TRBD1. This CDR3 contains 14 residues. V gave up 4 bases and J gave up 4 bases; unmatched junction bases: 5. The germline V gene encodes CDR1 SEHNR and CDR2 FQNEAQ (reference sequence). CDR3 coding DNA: TGTGCCAGCAGCTCACGGGACAGGGCGTACGAGCAGTACTTC. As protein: CASSSRDRAYEQYF.

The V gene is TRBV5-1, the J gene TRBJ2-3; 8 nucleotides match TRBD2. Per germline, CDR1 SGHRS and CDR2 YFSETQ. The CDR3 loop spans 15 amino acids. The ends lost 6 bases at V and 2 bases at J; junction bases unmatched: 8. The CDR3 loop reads CASTDAGGNTDTQYF. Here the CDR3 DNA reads TGCGCCAGCACGGATGCGGGGGGAAACACAGATACGCAGTATTTT.

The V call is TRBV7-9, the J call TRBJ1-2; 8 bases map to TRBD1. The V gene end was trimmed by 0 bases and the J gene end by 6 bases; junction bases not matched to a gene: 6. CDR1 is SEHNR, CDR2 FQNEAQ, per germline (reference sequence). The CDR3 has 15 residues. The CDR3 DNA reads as TGTGCCAGCAGCTTAGCGTTGGACAGGGCCCATGGCTACACCTTC. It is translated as CASSLALDRAHGYTF.

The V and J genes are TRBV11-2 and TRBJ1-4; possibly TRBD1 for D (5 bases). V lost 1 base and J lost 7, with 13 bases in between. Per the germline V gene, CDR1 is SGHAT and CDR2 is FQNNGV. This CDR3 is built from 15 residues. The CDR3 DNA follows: TGTGCCAGCAGCTTAGTCGGATTAAGGGGTGAAAAACTGTTTTTT. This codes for CASSLVGLRGEKLFF. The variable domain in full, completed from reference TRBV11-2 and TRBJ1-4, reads EAGVAQSPRYKIIEKRQSVAFWCNPISGHATLYWYQQILGQGPKLLIQFQNNGVVDDSQLPKDRFSAERLKGVDSTLKIQPAKLEDSAVYLCASSLVGLRGEKLFFGSGTQLSVL.

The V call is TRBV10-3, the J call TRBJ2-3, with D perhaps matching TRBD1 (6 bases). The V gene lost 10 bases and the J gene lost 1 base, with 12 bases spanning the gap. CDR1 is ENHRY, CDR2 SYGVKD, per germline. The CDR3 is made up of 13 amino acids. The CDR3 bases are TGTGCCACCCGGGACACAGGCACAGATACGCAGTATTTT. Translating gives CATRDTGTDTQYF.

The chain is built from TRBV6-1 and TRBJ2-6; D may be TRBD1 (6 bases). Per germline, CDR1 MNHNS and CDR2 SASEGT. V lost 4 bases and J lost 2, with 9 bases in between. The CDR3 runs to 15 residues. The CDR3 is CASSVYRAGANVLTF. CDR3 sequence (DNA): TGTGCCAGCAGTGTTTACAGGGCTGGGGCCAACGTCCTGACTTTC.

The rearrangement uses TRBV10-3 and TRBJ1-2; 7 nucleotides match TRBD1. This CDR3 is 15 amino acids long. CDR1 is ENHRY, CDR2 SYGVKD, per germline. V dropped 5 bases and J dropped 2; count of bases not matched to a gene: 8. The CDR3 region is CAISLAGQPNYGYTF. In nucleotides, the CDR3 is TGTGCCATCAGTCTAGCGGGACAGCCAAACTATGGCTACACCTTC.

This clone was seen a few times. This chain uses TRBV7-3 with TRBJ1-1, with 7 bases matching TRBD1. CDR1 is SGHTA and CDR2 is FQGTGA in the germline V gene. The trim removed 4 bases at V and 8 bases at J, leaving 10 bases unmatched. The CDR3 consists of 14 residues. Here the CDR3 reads CASSSPTGYREAFF. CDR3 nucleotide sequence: TGTGCCAGCAGCTCCCCGACAGGGTACAGGGAAGCTTTCTTT.

This chain's CDR3 is CAMGQAINDSPLHF. The CDR3 DNA sequence: TGTGCCATGGGACAGGCGATCAATGATTCACCCCTCCACTTT. The genes are TRBV10-3 and TRBJ1-6; 8 bases are a match to TRBD1. V shed 9 bases and J 8 bases; nucleotides not matched to a gene: 9. The V gene's germline CDR1 is ENHRY and CDR2 SYGVKD. The CDR3 extends over 14 amino acids.